Shown below are 14 T cell receptor beta chains from a single sample sequenced in a study of technical replicates of blood from a few donors. Using immunoSEQ multiplex PCR, the repertoire was profiled, and TCRdb retains in-frame clones only, with some absent. Found here are 45,000 to 60,000 clones, about 96% of them singletons; the top ten hold about 0.41%. The specimen sequenced was T cells isolated from PBMCs. The receptor set was obtained from a human donor in good health.

This clone has just one count. This chain uses TRBV28 with TRBJ2-7; 8 nucleotides agree with TRBD1. CDR1 is MDHEN, CDR2 SYDVKM, per germline. The CDR3 covers 14 residues. Losses at the gene ends were 10 bases for V and 0 bases for J; bases not matched to a gene: 8. The CDR3 region has the DNA TGTGCCACCAACAGACAGGGGATCTCCTACGAGCAGTACTTC. Protein: CATNRQGISYEQYF.

J is TRBJ2-1 and V is TRBV15; TRBD2 agrees at 10 bases. V was pared by 1 base and J by 7 bases, with 13 bases of the junction left unmatched. CDR1 LNHNV and CDR2 YYDKDF come from the germline V gene (reference sequence). The CDR3 runs 18 residues. In DNA, the CDR3 is TGTGCCACCAGCAGAGGTATGGAACTAGCGGGACCGGGGAATGAGCAGTTCTTC. Translation gives CATSRGMELAGPGNEQFF.

The chain is built from TRBV2 and TRBJ2-1; 7 nucleotides match TRBD1. The V gene's germline CDR1 is SNHLY and CDR2 FYNNEI. Losses at the gene ends were 8 bases for V and 5 bases for J; bases not matched to a gene: 15. The CDR3 covers 16 residues. The CDR3 DNA is TGTGCCAGCGATTTACATACGGGGACAGCCAACAATGAGCAGTTCTTC. It is translated as CASDLHTGTANNEQFF.

CDR3 sequence: CASSLAGTGYVADTQYF. DNA of the CDR3: TGTGCCAGCAGCTTAGCGGGGACAGGGTACGTCGCAGATACGCAGTATTTT. This chain uses TRBV7-8 with TRBJ2-3; TRBD1 aligns across 9 bases. Trimming cost V 0 bases and J 4 bases; bases outside gene matches: 8. The length of the CDR3 is 17 residues. Germline assignment: CDR1 SGHVS and CDR2 FQNEAQ.

This chain connects TRBV5-8 to TRBJ1-2, with a possible D match to TRBD1 (6 bases). Trimming took 4 bases from V and 1 from J, leaving 17 bases between them. Germline V gene sequence: CDR1 SGHTS, CDR2 YDEGEE. CDR3 length: 16 residues. CDR3 sequence (DNA): TGTGCCAGCAGCGCGTCTACAGGGTACAGTAACTATGGCTACACCTTC. Amino acids: CASSASTGYSNYGYTF.

CDR3 sequence: CAIMAGPNTEAFF. The DNA of the CDR3 is TGTGCCATCATGGCGGGGCCGAACACTGAAGCTTTCTTT. The chain employs TRBV10-3 and TRBJ1-1; perhaps TRBD1 as D (5 bases). The CDR3 spans 13 residues. Trimming cost V 7 bases and J 1 base, with 10 bases left between them. CDR1 is ENHRY, CDR2 SYGVKD, per germline.

The J gene is TRBJ2-6, the V gene TRBV30, with 9 bases fitting TRBD1. From germline, CDR1 is GTSNPN and CDR2 SVGIG (reference sequence). The CDR3 is 17 amino acids. V gave up 2 bases and J gave up 2 bases; unmatched junction bases: 7. The CDR3 here is CAWSRRQGVAGANVLTF. CDR3 DNA: TGTGCCTGGAGTCGGAGACAGGGGGTAGCTGGGGCCAACGTCCTGACTTTC.

This clone came up once. The V and J genes are TRBV27 and TRBJ2-7; 9 bases agree with TRBD2. Germline values: CDR1 MNHEY, CDR2 SMNVEV (reference sequence). The V gene end was trimmed by 6 bases and the J gene end by 3 bases; junction bases not matched to a gene: 6. This CDR3 has 14 amino acids. The CDR3 loop reads CASSESGRFYEQYF. CDR3 sequence (DNA): TGTGCCAGCAGCGAAAGCGGGAGGTTCTACGAGCAGTACTTC.

This clone showed up just a few times. This rearrangement joins TRBV7-9 to TRBJ2-7, with 8 bases that match TRBD2. Germline V gene sequence: CDR1 SEHNR, CDR2 FQNEAQ (reference sequence). The CDR3 is 15 residues long. V dropped 2 bases and J dropped 2; count of bases not matched to a gene: 5. CDR3 protein: CASSLKTGGPYEQYF. In nucleotides, the CDR3 is TGTGCCAGCAGCTTAAAGACGGGAGGGCCCTACGAGCAGTACTTC. Together with reference TRBV7-9 and TRBJ2-7, the CDR3 gives the full variable domain: DTGVSQNPRHKITKRGQNVTFRCDPISEHNRLYWYRQTLGQGPEFLTYFQNEAQLEKSRLLSDRFSAERPKGSFSTLEIQRTEQGDSAMYLCASSLKTGGPYEQYFGPGTRLTVT.

The chain combines TRBV7-2 with TRBJ2-7, with D possibly matching TRBD1 (5 bases). The CDR3 is made up of 14 amino acids. The V gene lost 6 bases and the J gene lost 0 bases, with 12 bases spanning the gap. Germline V lookup: CDR1 SGHTA, CDR2 FQGNSA. The CDR3 DNA reads as TGTGCCAGCAGGGACACCTCACTCTCCTACGAGCAGTACTTC. Translating gives CASRDTSLSYEQYF.

The rearrangement uses TRBV4-3 and TRBJ2-1, with a possible D match to TRBD1 (6 bases). Deletions cut 1 base from V and 0 bases from J, with 10 bases between. Germline V lookup: CDR1 LGHNA, CDR2 YSLEER. The CDR3 is 16 residues long. In DNA form, the CDR3 reads TGCGCCAGCAGCCAAGGAACAGGGCCCTCCTACAATGAGCAGTTCTTC. This codes for CASSQGTGPSYNEQFF.

V is TRBV18 and J is TRBJ1-2; possible D gene TRBD1, 5 bases. With 3 bases removed from V and 4 bases from J, the gap between germline ends came to 18 bases. Per germline, CDR1 KGHSH and CDR2 LQKENI. This CDR3 region has 16 residues. The CDR3 region is CASSPTVTIPPYGYTF. CDR3 in DNA: TGTGCCAGCTCACCGACAGTAACCATCCCCCCCTATGGCTACACCTTC.

This sequence joins TRBV28 and TRBJ2-3; tentative D call: TRBD1 (5 bases). The CDR3 sequence is 18 residues long. Trimming removed 6 bases from V and 1 base from J, with 23 bases in between. Looked up from germline, CDR1 is MDHEN and CDR2 is SYDVKM. The CDR3 spells CASRPDRRQRWGTDTQYF. CDR3 bases: TGTGCCAGCAGGCCCGACCGCCGACAGCGTTGGGGCACAGATACGCAGTATTTT.

J is TRBJ1-1 and V is TRBV30; D is possibly TRBD1 (6 bases). Germline CDR1 and CDR2: GTSNPN and SVGIG (reference sequence). This CDR3 spans 13 amino acids. The V and J ends lost 7 bases and 2 bases respectively, with 14 bases between them. CDR3 DNA: TGTGCCTCGGAGACAGGACGAAACACTGAAGCTTTCTTT. It translates to CASETGRNTEAFF.